The 8 T cell receptor beta chains given below trace back to one sample, sequenced in a study of shared clonotypes between healthy human individuals. Sequencing was performed with immunoSEQ multiplex PCR; in TCRdb, only in-frame clones are kept and a portion is missing. Of around 2.5 million clones listed, 90% to 95% are singletons. The material sequenced was naive CD4+ T cells from PBMCs. Regarding subset: CD45RA+ positively selected. The receptor set was obtained from a man aged 18-30 years in good health. Some clones in this sample may be carry-over from other donors' samples.

The chain joins TRBV14 to TRBJ1-6; D unclear. CDR3 length: 15 amino acids. V was pared by 2 bases and J by 8 bases, with 13 bases between. Per germline, CDR1 SGHDN and CDR2 FVKESK. DNA for the CDR3: TGTGCCAGCAGCCAAAGTACCCCCGGACATTCACCCCTCCACTTT. As protein: CASSQSTPGHSPLHF.

The rearrangement uses TRBV28 and TRBJ2-7; D may be TRBD1 (10 bases). The CDR3 is 15 amino acids. V lost 8 bases and J 3 bases, leaving 20 bases between the germline ends. CDR1 and CDR2 (germline): MDHEN, SYDVKM. The CDR3 DNA reads TGTGCCAGCTGCGGGGGGGGACAGGGGTTCTACGAGCAGTACTTC. Encoded protein: CASCGGGQGFYEQYF.

Worth noting for this clone: One base separates it from a far larger clone, so it is likely a read error. The sample has other DNA sequences that encode this CDR3 too. The chain employs TRBV28 and TRBJ2-5; 10 bases match TRBD1. The CDR3 is 14 residues long. V trimming: 6 bases; J trimming: 4 bases; junction bases outside the gene matches: 5. Germline V gene data show CDR1 as MDHEN and CDR2 as SYDVKM. The CDR3 here is CASSRDRGRETQYF. CDR3 in DNA: TGTGCCAGCAGCCGAGACAGGGGGCGAGAGACCCAGTACTTC. The whole variable domain, remainder taken from reference TRBV28 and TRBJ2-5, is DVKVTQSSRYLVKRTGEKVFLECVQDMDHENMFWYRQDPGLGLRLIYFSYDVKMKEKGDIPEGYSVSREKKERFSLILESASTNQTSMYLCASSRDRGRETQYFGPGTRLLVL.

The chain uses TRBV28 and TRBJ1-5; TRBD1 aligns across 10 bases. The CDR3 spans 16 residues. Unmatched junction bases numbered 9, after V lost 5 bases and J lost 5 bases. Germline CDR1 is MDHEN and CDR2 is SYDVKM. As DNA, the CDR3 is TGTGCCAGCAGTCCGGGGGGACAGGGGAGGGATCAGCCCCAGCATTTT. This translates into CASSPGGQGRDQPQHF.

The chain joins TRBV5-1 to TRBJ2-7, with a tentative D call TRBD1 (6 bases). The length of the CDR3 is 16 residues. From germline, CDR1 is SGHRS and CDR2 YFSETQ. V gave up 2 bases and J gave up 1 base, with 16 bases separating them. CDR3 bases: TGCGCCAGCAGCTTTGGCAGGGGCCGGATTTCCTACGAGCAGTACTTC. Its protein product is CASSFGRGRISYEQYF.

Worth noting for this clone: The sample holds other DNA sequences that translate to the same CDR3. This chain uses TRBV5-4 with TRBJ1-1, with D possibly being TRBD1 (5 bases). Looked up from germline, CDR1 is SGHNT and CDR2 is YYREEE (reference sequence). This CDR3 is built from 14 residues. V was trimmed by 3 bases and J by 2 bases, leaving 11 bases between them. The chain's CDR3 is CASSYGTANTEAFF. The DNA for the CDR3 is TGTGCCAGCAGCTACGGGACGGCAAACACTGAAGCTTTCTTT.

The chain uses TRBV5-1 and TRBJ1-2; 8 bases are shared with TRBD1. The CDR3 runs 15 residues. The germline V gene has CDR1 SGHRS and CDR2 YFSETQ. J gave up 4 bases and V 0 bases, and 5 bases lay outside the gene matches. The CDR3 is CASSLGAGGGYGYTF. DNA of the CDR3: TGCGCCAGCAGCTTGGGAGCAGGGGGCGGCTATGGCTACACCTTC.

The chain couples TRBV11-2 to TRBJ1-1, with 10 positions matching TRBD1. The CDR3 length is 16 residues. Germline values: CDR1 SGHAT, CDR2 FQNNGV. The V segment lost 1 base and the J segment 10 bases; nucleotides outside the gene matches: 12. The DNA of the CDR3 is TGTGCCAGCAGCTTAGTAGCCTTCCGACAGGGGGCTGGAGCTTTCTTT. Translating it yields CASSLVAFRQGAGAFF.